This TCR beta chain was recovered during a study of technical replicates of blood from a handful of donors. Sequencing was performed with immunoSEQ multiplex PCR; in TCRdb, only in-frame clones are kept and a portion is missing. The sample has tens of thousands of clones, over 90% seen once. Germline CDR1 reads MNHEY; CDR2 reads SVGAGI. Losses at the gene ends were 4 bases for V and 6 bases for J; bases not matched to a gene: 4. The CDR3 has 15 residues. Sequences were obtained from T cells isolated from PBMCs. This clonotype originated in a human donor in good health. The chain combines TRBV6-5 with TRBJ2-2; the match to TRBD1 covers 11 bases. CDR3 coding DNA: TGTGCCAGCAGTTTTGGGACAGGGGGGGCCGGGGAGCTGTTTTTT. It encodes CASSFGTGGAGELFF.